This entry lists 24 T cell receptor beta chains sequenced from one sample in a study of T-cell reconstitution after alpha-beta-depleted transplantation in children. Preparation of the TCRbeta library used unique molecular identifiers. TCRdb used MiXCR to reprocess the PCR reads, holding one entry per CDR3 protein. The sample has 600,000 or so distinct CDR3 sequences, 20% to 25% seen once; the top ten hold 13% to 15%. This material consisted of PBMCs, mostly from graft donor cells, taken 360 days after TCRalphabeta/CD19-depleted stem cell transplant. These receptors came from a boy under two years old who had a stem cell transplant for acute myeloid leukemia, so the T cells may come from the graft donor.

This clonotype was seen repeatedly, ten times or more. The rearrangement links TRBV11-3 to TRBJ2-1; 7 nucleotides match TRBD2. The V gene end was trimmed by 5 bases and the J gene end by 9 bases; junction bases not matched to a gene: 1. The length of the CDR3 is 11 residues. CDR1 is SGHNT, CDR2 YENEEA, per germline. The CDR3 nucleotides read TGTGCCAGCAGCCCTAGCGGTGAGCAGTTCTTC. Its translation: CASSPSGEQFF.

There are a few counts of this clonotype. J is TRBJ1-2 and V is TRBV28; TRBD1 matches 9 bases. After removal of 3 bases from V and 3 bases from J, the junction contained 8 bases not matched to a gene. CDR1 MDHEN and CDR2 SYDVKM come from the germline V gene. CDR3 size: 16 residues. CDR3 sequence (DNA): TGTGCCAGCAGTTTGGGCGATCGACAGGGGGACTATGGCTACACCTTC. This codes for CASSLGDRQGDYGYTF.

The chain links TRBV12-3 or TRBV12-4 to TRBJ2-1, with 9 bases that match TRBD2. V shed 2 bases, J shed 9 bases, and the junction held 8 bases outside the gene matches. The CDR3 consists of 15 residues. As DNA, the CDR3 is TGTGCCAGCAGTTTAAGGGCGGGGGGGCTCCCTGAGCAGTTCTTC. Translating it yields CASSLRAGGLPEQFF.

Only a few counts were recorded for this clonotype. This chain uses TRBV6-2 or TRBV6-3 with TRBJ2-7; the D gene is possibly TRBD2 (5 bases). V was trimmed by 6 bases and J by 3 bases, leaving 30 bases between them. This CDR3 contains 19 residues. Germline CDR1 MNHEY, CDR2 SVGEGT. CDR3 amino acids: CASSSLTRSDGGSDYEQYF. In DNA, the CDR3 is TGTGCCAGCAGCTCCCTGACCCGCTCCGACGGAGGCTCCGACTACGAGCAGTACTTC.

The chain uses TRBV11-2 and TRBJ2-3; tentative D call: TRBD1 (5 bases). The CDR3 contains 16 residues. V dropped 5 bases and J dropped 2 bases, with 17 bases sitting between them. Germline CDR1 SGHAT, CDR2 FQNNGV. The CDR3, as DNA: TGTGCCAGCAGCCCCCTCAGGGATCCCCTCACAGATACGCAGTATTTT. Protein product: CASSPLRDPLTDTQYF. Supplemented by reference TRBV11-2 and TRBJ2-3, the full variable domain reads EAGVAQSPRYKIIEKRQSVAFWCNPISGHATLYWYQQILGQGPKLLIQFQNNGVVDDSQLPKDRFSAERLKGVDSTLKIQPAKLEDSAVYLCASSPLRDPLTDTQYFGPGTRLTVL.

The chain carries TRBV20-1 and TRBJ2-1, with TRBD2 matching 11 bases. Losses at the gene ends were 5 bases for V and 6 bases for J; bases not matched to a gene: 9. CDR1 DFQATT and CDR2 SNEGSKA come from the germline V gene (reference sequence). The CDR3 length is 15 residues. The CDR3 DNA reads as TGCAGTGCTCCCAAGACTAGCGGGGTTGGCAATGAGCAGTTCTTC. Translation: CSAPKTSGVGNEQFF.

The J gene is TRBJ2-2, the V gene TRBV9; no clear D. V lost 0 bases to trimming and J lost 1 base, with 4 bases between them. The CDR3 runs to 14 residues. The germline V gene has CDR1 SGDLS and CDR2 YYNGEE. CDR3 nucleotides: TGTGCCAGCAGCGTAGGGTGGAACACCGGGGAGCTGTTTTTT. Translated, it gives CASSVGWNTGELFF. Full variable domain (outside the CDR3, taken from reference TRBV9 and TRBJ2-2): DSGVTQTPKHLITATGQRVTLRCSPRSGDLSVYWYQQSLDQGLQFLIQYYNGEERAKGNILERFSAQQFPDLHSELNLSSLELGDSALYFCASSVGWNTGELFFGEGSRLTVL.

The table lists this clonotype with a few counts. CDR3: CASRQLAPYGYTF. In DNA form, the CDR3 reads TGTGCCAGCAGACAACTTGCTCCCTATGGCTACACCTTC. V gene TRBV12-3 or TRBV12-4 combines with J gene TRBJ1-2; D unresolved. The CDR3 length is 13 residues. Trimming stripped 6 bases from V and 4 bases from J, with 12 bases between.

This clonotype came up many times. Here the CDR3 reads CASSLWDYQETQYF. For the CDR3, the DNA is TGTGCCAGCAGCTTGTGGGACTACCAAGAGACCCAGTACTTC. The V and J genes are TRBV11-2 and TRBJ2-5; tentatively, D is TRBD2 (6 bases). CDR3 size: 14 residues. With 3 bases removed from V and 0 bases from J, the gap between germline ends came to 8 bases. Germline V CDR1 and CDR2: SGHAT, FQNNGV.

A single count supports this clonotype. V usage is TRBV4-3 and J usage is TRBJ2-7; D is ambiguous. The V gene lost 0 bases and the J gene lost 2 bases, with 8 bases spanning the gap. This CDR3 comprises 14 residues. Germline-derived CDR1 and CDR2 are LGHNA and YSLEER. CDR3 region: CASSQEVATYEQYF. The CDR3 DNA follows: TGCGCCAGCAGCCAAGAGGTAGCAACCTACGAGCAGTACTTC.

The rearrangement joins TRBV15 to TRBJ2-5; D might be TRBD2 (7 bases). CDR3 length: 15 residues. CDR1 LNHNV and CDR2 YYDKDF come from the germline V gene (reference sequence). V lost 4 bases to trimming and J lost 4 bases, with 16 bases between them. The CDR3, as DNA: TGTGCCACCAGCAAGCGAGGGGGGGTAGGAGAGACCCAGTACTTC. Amino acid sequence: CATSKRGGVGETQYF.

This clonotype was detected a few times. V gene TRBV5-4 combines with J gene TRBJ2-1; D gene unclear. V dropped 4 bases and J dropped 3 bases, with 5 bases sitting between them. This CDR3 has 12 residues. CDR1 is SGHNT and CDR2 is YYREEE in the germline V gene (reference sequence). The CDR3 loop is CASSHDYNEQFF. In DNA form, the CDR3 reads TGTGCCAGCAGCCACGACTACAATGAGCAGTTCTTC.

This clonotype was seen a handful of times. The chain's CDR3 is CASSQRQGNEQYV. The CDR3 coding sequence is TGTGCCAGCAGTCAACGACAGGGTAACGAGCAGTACGTC. V and J are TRBV6-1 and TRBJ2-7; 7 bases map to TRBD1. With V trimmed by 5 bases and J by 5 bases, 6 bases remained unmatched. Germline V lookup: CDR1 MNHNS, CDR2 SASEGT. CDR3 size: 13 residues.

Ten or more counts support this clonotype. The DNA of the CDR3 is TGCAGTGCTAGATCGTATAGGGAATACACTGAAGCTTTCTTT. Its translation is CSARSYREYTEAFF. The chain uses TRBV20-1 and TRBJ1-1; D not certain. The CDR3 runs 14 residues. Looked up from germline, CDR1 is DFQATT and CDR2 is SNEGSKA (reference sequence). The V gene lost 2 bases and the J gene lost 3 bases, with 13 bases spanning the gap.

The sample holds a few counts of this clonotype. The chain employs TRBV20-1 and TRBJ2-1; D is undetermined. There are 15 residues in the CDR3. In germline, CDR1 is DFQATT, CDR2 SNEGSKA (reference sequence). V was shortened by 0 bases and J by 0 bases, with 9 bases between the two germline ends. The CDR3 nucleotides are TGCAGTGCTAGAGATTCAGCGAGCTCCTACAATGAGCAGTTCTTC. This translates into CSARDSASSYNEQFF.

This sequence joins TRBV7-9 and TRBJ2-2; the match to TRBD1 covers 8 bases. V was clipped by 5 bases and J by 1 base; unmatched bases: 9. This CDR3 spans 17 amino acids. CDR1 SEHNR and CDR2 FQNEAQ come from the germline V gene (reference sequence). The DNA of the CDR3 is TGTGCCAGCAGCGAATCACAGGGGGAGAGGAACACCGGGGAGCTGTTTTTT. Translation gives CASSESQGERNTGELFF.

Remarks on this clonotype: No conserved phenylalanine or tryptophan is present at the end of the CDR3, so a read error is the likely explanation. The DNA is omitted, as the CDR3 cannot be located on it reliably, and the CDR3 follows TCRdb's listing. This chain uses TRBV7-9 with TRBJ2-1; the D segment call TRBD1 is taken from the table without a DNA check. CDR1 and CDR2 (germline): SEHNR, FQNEAQ (reference sequence). Both ends counted, the CDR3 spans 11 residues. The CDR3 is CASSFAGGLGL.

The chain uses TRBV5-1 and TRBJ2-3; TRBD1 matches at 8 bases. V dropped 3 bases and J dropped 0; count of bases not matched to a gene: 3. The CDR3 contains 15 residues. Looked up from germline, CDR1 is SGHRS and CDR2 is YFSETQ. The CDR3 sequence: CASSWDRSSTDTQYF. CDR3 in DNA: TGCGCCAGCAGCTGGGACAGGTCTAGCACAGATACGCAGTATTTT.

V is TRBV6-1 and J is TRBJ2-1; D gene ambiguous. The CDR3 has 14 amino acids. Trimming stripped 0 bases from V and 4 bases from J, with 7 bases between. Germline loops: CDR1 MNHNS, CDR2 SASEGT. The CDR3: CASSEAWQYNEQFF. As DNA, the CDR3 is TGTGCCAGCAGTGAAGCGTGGCAGTACAATGAGCAGTTCTTC.

V and J are TRBV7-3 and TRBJ1-1; 10 nucleotides match TRBD1. The germline V gene has CDR1 SGHTA and CDR2 FQGTGA. This CDR3 spans 17 amino acids. V was pared by 1 base and J by 3 bases, with 8 bases of the junction left unmatched. The CDR3 nucleotides are TGTGCCAGCAGCTTAAAAGGGGGACAGGGGAAGGACACTGAAGCTTTCTTT. Protein: CASSLKGGQGKDTEAFF. The full variable domain, rest sourced from reference TRBV7-3 and TRBJ1-1, is GAGVSQTPSNKVTEKGKYVELRCDPISGHTALYWYRQSLGQGPEFLIYFQGTGAADDSGLPNDRFFAVRPEGSVSTLKIQRTERGDSAVYLCASSLKGGQGKDTEAFFGQGTRLTVV.

The sample holds many counts of this clonotype. The chain recombines TRBV5-1 with TRBJ2-7; D is unresolved. This CDR3 region has 16 residues. CDR1 is SGHRS, CDR2 YFSETQ, per germline. V was shortened by 0 bases and J by 2 bases, with 15 bases between the two germline ends. Written as DNA, the CDR3 is TGCGCCAGCAGCTTGGCCGGGCTTCCTATAACCTACGAGCAGTACTTC. It codes for CASSLAGLPITYEQYF.

This clonotype has only a few counts. V gene TRBV20-1 combines with J gene TRBJ2-5; 10 bases line up with TRBD2. CDR3 size: 15 residues. Losses at the gene ends were 3 bases for V and 1 base for J; bases not matched to a gene: 5. CDR1 and CDR2 (germline): DFQATT, SNEGSKA (reference sequence). The DNA of the CDR3 is TGCAGTGCTAGTACTCTAGCGGGGGTCCAAGAGACCCAGTACTTC. Amino acids: CSASTLAGVQETQYF.

V and J are TRBV9 and TRBJ2-2; no clear D gene. Germline lookup yields CDR1 SGDLS and CDR2 YYNGEE. The length of the CDR3 is 17 residues. V was clipped by 0 bases and J by 0 bases, with 12 bases between them. CDR3 amino acids: CASSVGRLTANTGELFF. The DNA of the CDR3 is TGTGCCAGCAGCGTAGGAAGGTTAACCGCGAACACCGGGGAGCTGTTTTTT.

The chain combines TRBV20-1 with TRBJ1-5; no reliable D call. Germline V CDR1 and CDR2: DFQATT, SNEGSKA (reference sequence). Trimming pared 1 base from V and 4 bases from J, leaving 8 bases between. The CDR3 is made up of 13 amino acids. The CDR3 here is CSARVGPNQPQHF. The DNA of the CDR3 is TGCAGTGCTAGAGTGGGTCCGAATCAGCCCCAGCATTTT.